This TCR beta chain is from a study of shared clonotypes between healthy human individuals. Germline V gene sequence: CDR1 SGHAT, CDR2 FQNNGV. Trimming shortened V by 6 bases and J by 6 bases, and 12 bases separated the two germline ends. This CDR3 has 12 amino acids. Each replicate PCR on the sorted subsets used roughly 210 ng DNA (around 30,000 T cell genomes). Method: immunoSEQ multiplex PCR; TCRdb's copy keeps in-frame clones and lacks some. Of approximately 2,300,000 clones listed, about 90% are singletons. This sequence joins TRBV11-2 and TRBJ2-7; D is unclear. Input material: naive CD4+ T cells from PBMCs. The subset is: CD45RA+ positively selected. This sequence originates from a young man in good health. Some clones in this sample may be carry-over from other donors' samples. The CDR3 is CASSYPPREQYF. The CDR3 DNA follows: TGTGCCAGCAGTTATCCCCCCCGCGAGCAGTACTTC.